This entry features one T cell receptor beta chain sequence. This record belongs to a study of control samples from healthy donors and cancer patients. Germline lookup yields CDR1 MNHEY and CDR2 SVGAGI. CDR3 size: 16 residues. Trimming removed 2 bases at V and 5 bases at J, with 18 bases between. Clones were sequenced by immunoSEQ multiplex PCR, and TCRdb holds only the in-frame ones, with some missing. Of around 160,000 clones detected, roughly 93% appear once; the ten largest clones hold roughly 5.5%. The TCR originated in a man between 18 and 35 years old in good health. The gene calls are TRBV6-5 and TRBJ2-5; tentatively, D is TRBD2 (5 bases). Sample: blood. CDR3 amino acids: CASSYQRPNTGETQYF. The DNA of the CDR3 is TGTGCCAGCAGTTACCAGCGGCCGAACACGGGTGAGACCCAGTACTTC.